This T cell receptor (beta chain) originates from a study of blood T cell repertoires in COVID-19. Study overall: Sites across the United States, Italy and Spain contributed samples from acute and convalescent COVID-19. T cells, B-cell-depleted T cells, or PBMCs provided the cDNA or gDNA that served as material.

Per the study methods: Amplified reference gene primers provided the basis for estimating nucleated cell counts. The data were produced by immunoSEQ multiplex PCR, yet TCRdb's version contains in-frame clones alone and is incomplete. That table is the source of V, J and clone size, and D and trimming were worked out from the DNA. The sample lists about 240,000 clones; about four fifths were seen once. V gave up 2 bases and J gave up 7 bases, with 15 bases separating them. The V gene's germline CDR1 is MNHNS and CDR2 SASEGT. The length of the CDR3 is 16 residues. The count of this clone is one. Sequencing was done on a sample of peripheral blood. The TCR originated in a woman of 80 years or more with acute or convalescent COVID-19. The rearrangement joins TRBV6-1 to TRBJ1-6; possibly TRBD1 for D (6 bases). CDR3 loop: CASSENAGARNSPLHF. DNA of the CDR3: TGTGCCAGCAGTGAAAACGCGGGGGCAAGGAATTCACCCCTCCACTTT.